Listed below are T cell receptor beta chains from one sample, sequenced in a study of blood T cell repertoires in COVID-19. This table comes from immunoSEQ multiplex PCR, and its TCRdb copy is limited to in-frame clones, with some not included. The table records 130,000 to 150,000 clones, around nine tenths of them present only once. The specimen sequenced was peripheral blood. These receptors all stem from a woman between 50 and 59 years old with active or convalescent COVID-19. The CDR3 runs from the conserved cysteine through the conserved F or W. The order of the fields is D gene, J gene, V gene, clone size, CDR3 protein, CDR3 DNA. A D gene is named only where the DNA matches it firmly. The listing skips clone size in some rows; elsewhere it reads once, few, many or a size class.

>-|TRBJ2-2|TRBV7-7|-
CASSLGTLHTGELFF
TGTGCTAGCAGCCTCGGGACACTACACACCGGGGAGCTGTTTTTT
>-|TRBJ1-4|TRBV27|-
CASSYVQGGKLFF
TGTGCCAGCAGTTACGTTCAGGGAGGAAAACTGTTTTTT
>TRBD1|TRBJ1-3|TRBV7-8|-
CASGLRTGAGNTIYF
TGTGCCAGCGGGCTGCGAACAGGGGCTGGAAACACCATATATTTT
>TRBD1|TRBJ2-4|TRBV7-2|-
CASSLRTGDAKNIQYF
TGTGCCAGCAGCTTACGGACAGGGGACGCCAAAAACATTCAGTACTTC
>-|TRBJ1-2|TRBV20-1|-
CSAAMDTF
TGCAGTGCCGCGATGGACACCTTC
>TRBD1|TRBJ1-1|TRBV19|-
CASSTDREWNTEAFF
TGTGCCAGTAGTACGGACAGGGAATGGAACACTGAAGCTTTCTTT
>-|TRBJ1-1|TRBV6-5|-
CASSYSRGIRAFF
TGTGCCAGCAGTTACTCTAGGGGGATTCGAGCTTTCTTT
>TRBD1|TRBJ1-2|TRBV6-2/TRBV6-3|-
CASSYSPGQGSYGYTF
TGTGCCAGCAGTTACTCCCCAGGACAGGGAAGCTATGGCTACACCTTC
>-|TRBJ2-3|TRBV28|-
CASQSGRITDTQYF
TGTGCCAGCCAATCCGGGAGAATAACAGATACGCAGTATTTT
>TRBD1|TRBJ1-1|TRBV28|once
CASRTGGGNTEAFF
TGTGCCAGCAGGACAGGGGGGGGGAACACTGAAGCTTTCTTT
>-|TRBJ1-5|TRBV18|few
CASSPGGAQPQHF
TGTGCCAGCTCACCGGGGGGGGCCCAGCCCCAGCATTTT
>TRBD1|TRBJ2-5|TRBV27|many
CASSSGTGGAETQYF
TGTGCCAGCAGTTCCGGGACAGGGGGCGCGGAGACCCAGTACTTC
>-|TRBJ1-1|TRBV21-1|few
CASSPHAGTGGAGDTEAFF
TGTGCCAGCAGCCCCCACGCCGGGACAGGGGGCGCAGGGGACACTGAAGCTTTCTTT
>-|TRBJ1-2|TRBV6-2/TRBV6-3|-
CASSYVRESPEYGYTF
TGTGCCAGCAGTTACGTCCGGGAGTCGCCGGAGTATGGCTACACCTTC
>TRBD2|TRBJ2-3|TRBV30|-
CAWRALIAGVADTQYF
TGTGCCTGGAGGGCCCTCATTGCGGGAGTGGCAGATACGCAGTATTTT
>-|TRBJ1-4|TRBV27|-
CASRETATITNEKLFF
TGTGCCAGCAGAGAGACAGCCACGATAACTAATGAAAAACTGTTTTTT
>TRBD2|TRBJ2-3|TRBV5-5|-
CASRVAGGPTDTQYF
TGTGCCAGCAGAGTAGCGGGAGGCCCCACAGATACGCAGTATTTT
>TRBD1|TRBJ1-5|TRBV27|-
CANSIRQGPNQPQHF
TGTGCCAACTCAATCAGACAGGGGCCAAATCAGCCCCAGCATTTT